In this sample, the clone carrying this T cell receptor (beta chain) turned up many times. Its antigen is not identified. HTBI primers from iRepertoire and Arm-PCR of CDR3 regions yielded the TCR beta libraries. Via MiXCR, TCRdb re-called the multiplex PCR reads, giving one row per CDR3 protein. The table records approximately 400,000 distinct CDR3 sequences, about 14% of them present only once. The data were taken from a study of regulatory T cells in long-lasting Graves disease. Study-level findings and limits: Accuracy was perhaps lowered by the small sample size. Comparison showed that persistent patients shared more public clonotypes (fewer than 3,000) than new patients (about 970). Peripheral blood alone, not thyroid tissue, underwent study.

Trimming took off 3 bases at V and 7 bases at J, with 4 bases between the two ends. This CDR3 region has 10 residues. The time point denotes: newly diagnosed GD, antithyroid drugs for less than 3 months. Following extraction of RNA from PBMCs, that RNA was used to make the TCR library. Guidelines of the American Thyroid Association were used to diagnose Graves' disease. The chain links TRBV12-3 or TRBV12-4 to TRBJ2-7; D not resolved. The sequence was collected from a female donor with Graves disease. This material consisted of peripheral blood mononuclear cells (PBMCs), taken at new diagnosis, from a patient treated with antithyroid drugs. Here the CDR3 DNA reads TGTGCCAGCAGTTTGGAGGAGCAGTACTTC. This encodes CASSLEEQYF.